Shown below are 24 T cell receptor beta chains from a single sample sequenced in a study of blood T cells in healthy people across ages. A second PCR, run for about 6 to 11 cycles, used a sample-barcoded 5' primer plus a J-beta primer mix. Each CDR3 protein is one row after TCRdb ran MiXCR on the 5' RACE reads. The sample has some 700,000 distinct CDR3 sequences; approximately 43% are singletons. Sequencing was done on a sample of blood. The receptors shown here come from a woman aged 60-75 years in good health.

This chain joins TRBV24-1 and TRBJ2-5; D gene unclear. The germline gives CDR1 KGHDR, CDR2 SFDVKD. Trimming stripped 3 bases from V and 2 bases from J, with 12 bases between. This CDR3 contains 15 residues. CDR3 coding DNA: TGTGCCACCAGTGATCCACGGCAACTACAAGAGACCCAGTACTTC. Protein: CATSDPRQLQETQYF.

This chain joins TRBV7-8 and TRBJ2-5; D tentatively reads TRBD1 or TRBD2 (5 bases each). This CDR3 has 15 amino acids. Germline-derived CDR1 and CDR2 are SGHVS and FQNEAQ. Trimming pared 6 bases from V and 1 base from J, leaving 15 bases between. This chain's CDR3 is CASRPGTQGQETQYF. CDR3 nucleotide sequence: TGTGCCAGCAGGCCGGGGACGCAGGGCCAAGAGACCCAGTACTTC.

J is TRBJ1-6 and V is TRBV7-3; 8 nucleotides match TRBD1. This CDR3 has 15 amino acids. The trim removed 5 bases at V and 7 bases at J, leaving 7 bases unmatched. CDR1 and CDR2 from the germline V gene are SGHTA and FQGTGA. CDR3 loop: CASSRTGQENSPLHF. In DNA, the CDR3 is TGTGCCAGCAGCCGCACGGGACAGGAGAATTCACCCCTCCACTTT.

The chain is built from TRBV6-1 and TRBJ2-5; perhaps D is TRBD1 or TRBD2 (5 bases each). V was cut by 8 bases and J by 1 base, with 11 bases left in between. The CDR3 sequence is 13 residues long. Germline V gene data show CDR1 as MNHNS and CDR2 as SASEGT. DNA for the CDR3: TGTGCCAGCCTACCGGGACGCCAAGAGACCCAGTACTTC. Translation: CASLPGRQETQYF.

This clonotype was observed a single time. V is TRBV5-8 and J is TRBJ1-1, with a possible D match to TRBD1 (5 bases). Per the germline V gene, CDR1 is SGHTS and CDR2 is YDEGEE. The V end lost 4 bases, the J end lost 4 bases, and 14 bases lay between the germline ends. This CDR3 region has 14 residues. In nucleotides, the CDR3 is TGTGCCAGCAGCCCGGGGACGGTGGGCACTGAAGCTTTCTTT. This gives the protein CASSPGTVGTEAFF. Full variable domain (rest looked up from reference TRBV5-8 and TRBJ1-1): EAGVTQSPTHLIKTRGQQATLRCSPISGHTSVYWYQQALGLGLQFLLWYDEGEERNRGNFPPRFSGRQFPNYSSELNVNALELEDSALYLCASSPGTVGTEAFFGQGTRLTVV.

In this sample, this clonotype turned up a few times. The CDR3 nucleotides are TGCAGTGCTAGACAGGGGCAGGGGTACTCCTACGAGCAGTACTTC. Translating gives CSARQGQGYSYEQYF. V gene TRBV20-1 combines with J gene TRBJ2-7, with a possible D match to TRBD1 (6 bases). This CDR3 has 15 residues. The germline V gene encodes CDR1 DFQATT and CDR2 SNEGSKA (reference sequence). V lost 2 bases to trimming and J lost 0 bases, with 14 bases between them.

This clonotype was counted ten times or more. This chain links TRBV20-1 with TRBJ2-1; D is possibly TRBD2 (6 bases). The CDR3 loop spans 15 amino acids. CDR1 DFQATT and CDR2 SNEGSKA come from the germline V gene (reference sequence). The ends were cut back, 6 bases at V and 0 bases at J, with 15 bases in the middle. CDR3 amino acids: CSAPQDGSSYNEQFF. In nucleotides, the CDR3 is TGCAGTGCCCCTCAGGACGGGAGCTCCTACAATGAGCAGTTCTTC.

Notes on this clonotype: A much larger clone lies a single base off, so this may be a read error. The chain links TRBV6-2 or TRBV6-3 to TRBJ2-5; no definite D call. V lost 6 bases and J 1 base, leaving 12 bases between the germline ends. In germline, CDR1 is MNHEY, CDR2 SVGEGT. CDR3 size: 14 residues. CDR3 residues: CASRIKDPQETQYF. In nucleotides, the CDR3 is TGTGCCAGCAGGATTAAGGACCCCCAAGAGACCCAGTACTTC.

There are many counts of this clonotype. The genes are TRBV7-2 and TRBJ1-1, with 8 bases matching TRBD1. V lost 2 bases and J lost 1; bases outside the gene matches: 6. This CDR3 region has 16 residues. The germline V gene encodes CDR1 SGHTA and CDR2 FQGNSA. CDR3 nucleotides: TGTGCCAGCAGCTTAACAAGGACAGGGTGGAACACTGAAGCTTTCTTT. Translated: CASSLTRTGWNTEAFF.

In this sample, this clonotype turned up a few times. The chain joins TRBV7-3 to TRBJ2-3, with 8 bases aligning to TRBD2. CDR1 is SGHTA and CDR2 is FQGTGA in the germline V gene. Trimming cost V 5 bases and J 5 bases; bases outside gene matches: 9. The CDR3 totals 15 residues. CDR3 residues: CASSALAGTIDTQYF. CDR3 DNA sequence: TGTGCCAGCAGCGCGTTAGCGGGGACTATAGATACGCAGTATTTT. Complete variable domain (other parts from reference TRBV7-3 and TRBJ2-3): GAGVSQTPSNKVTEKGKYVELRCDPISGHTALYWYRQSLGQGPEFLIYFQGTGAADDSGLPNDRFFAVRPEGSVSTLKIQRTERGDSAVYLCASSALAGTIDTQYFGPGTRLTVL.

This clonotype occurred a few times. The rearrangement uses TRBV4-2 and TRBJ1-5; D is ambiguous. The CDR3 sequence is 13 residues long. Deletions cut 0 bases from V and 9 bases from J, with 9 bases between. Germline CDR1 LGHNA, CDR2 YNFKEQ. The CDR3 coding sequence is TGTGCCAGCAGCCAAGAAATAGGTGGGCCCCAGCATTTT. Translated, it gives CASSQEIGGPQHF.

V and J are TRBV18 and TRBJ2-5, with D possibly TRBD2 on 5 matching bases. CDR1 and CDR2 (germline): KGHSH, LQKENI. The CDR3 consists of 15 residues. Trimming stripped 3 bases from V and 11 bases from J, with 22 bases between. CDR3 region: CASSPPSPTYNEQYF. In DNA form, the CDR3 reads TGTGCCAGCTCACCGCCTAGCCCTACCTACAATGAGCAGTACTTC.

Points on this clonotype: Germline and junction disagree at one end, which may indicate a read error. This rearrangement joins TRBV13 to TRBJ2-7, with 7 bases identical to TRBD1. Germline V gene lookup returns CDR1 PRHDT and CDR2 FYEKMQ (reference sequence). The length of the CDR3 is 16 residues. The CDR3: CASSDQQGYDSSEQYF. The CDR3 DNA reads TGTGCCAGCAGCGATCAACAGGGGTATGATTCCTCCGAGCAGTACTTC.

The CDR3 DNA reads TGTGCCAGCAGTGGCTCCGGGACAGACTTACCCGGGGAGCTGTTTTTT. Translated: CASSGSGTDLPGELFF. The rearrangement links TRBV25-1 to TRBJ2-2, with 7 nucleotides matching TRBD1. This CDR3 has 16 residues. Per germline, CDR1 MGHDK and CDR2 SYGVNS. The V gene end was trimmed by 4 bases and the J gene end by 6 bases; junction bases not matched to a gene: 11.

J is TRBJ2-2 and V is TRBV6-2 or TRBV6-3; D remains ambiguous. Germline V CDR1 and CDR2: MNHEY, SVGEGT. V shed 5 bases and J shed 0 bases, with 16 bases lying between them. There are 17 residues in the CDR3. The CDR3 region has the DNA TGTGCCAGCAGTCAACCCCTGGATTTTCCGAACACCGGGGAGCTGTTTTTT. It specifies CASSQPLDFPNTGELFF.

With respect to this clonotype: At one boundary the junction diverges from the germline segment, which might be a read error. The chain joins TRBV9 to TRBJ2-4, with D perhaps matching TRBD1 or TRBD2 (7 bases each). The end of the DNA fits TRBJ2-5 better, so the J call may be wrong. CDR1 is SGDLS, CDR2 YYNGEE, per germline. This CDR3 comprises 15 residues. The CDR3 loop reads CTSSQGGGSPQTQYF. The CDR3 nucleotides are TGTACCAGCAGCCAAGGGGGCGGGAGTCCACAGACCCAGTACTTC.

The chain has TRBV7-2 and TRBJ2-3; tentative D call: TRBD1 (5 bases). The CDR3 runs to 14 residues. Germline CDR1 is SGHTA and CDR2 is FQGNSA. V lost 5 bases and J 4 bases, leaving 13 bases between the germline ends. The CDR3 is CASSVGAVPDTQYF. The CDR3 DNA follows: TGTGCCAGCAGCGTAGGGGCGGTCCCAGATACGCAGTATTTT.

The chain links TRBV6-5 to TRBJ2-3; D gene ambiguous. CDR3 length equals 16 residues. From germline, CDR1 is MNHEY and CDR2 SVGAGI. With 1 base removed from V and 0 bases from J, the gap between germline ends came to 11 bases. The CDR3 DNA reads TGTGCCAGCAGTTACTTCTCAGGCCCTAGCACAGATACGCAGTATTTT. Translation: CASSYFSGPSTDTQYF.

This chain connects TRBV6-6 to TRBJ2-3, with TRBD1 matching over 8 bases. The germline gives CDR1 MNHNY, CDR2 SVGAGI (reference sequence). V lost 6 bases to trimming and J lost 4 bases; unmatched junction nucleotides: 9. This CDR3 spans 15 amino acids. In nucleotides, the CDR3 is TGTGCCAGCAGCTCTAAAGGACAGGGCGCAGATACGCAGTATTTT. Its protein product is CASSSKGQGADTQYF.

This clonotype was detected only a few times. The rearrangement uses TRBV18 and TRBJ2-7; TRBD2 matches at 7 bases. The CDR3 extends over 14 amino acids. Germline trimming cut 5 bases from V and 2 bases from J; bases unmatched to any gene: 6. Germline CDR1 reads KGHSH; CDR2 reads LQKENI. CDR3 sequence reads: CASSTGTTAYEQYF. The CDR3 bases are TGTGCCAGCTCAACCGGGACTACAGCCTACGAGCAGTACTTC.

This chain uses TRBV28 with TRBJ1-2, with 10 bases aligning to TRBD1. J lost 2 bases, V lost 3 bases, and 9 bases had no gene match. This CDR3 has 17 residues. CDR1 and CDR2 from the germline V gene are MDHEN and SYDVKM. CDR3 amino acids: CASSFWVPGQGNYGYTF. As DNA, the CDR3 is TGTGCCAGCAGTTTCTGGGTTCCGGGACAGGGGAACTATGGCTACACCTTC.

The chain joins TRBV27 to TRBJ2-1; D may be TRBD1 or TRBD2 (5 bases each). V was clipped by 4 bases and J by 0 bases, with 10 bases between them. CDR3 length: 15 residues. CDR1 and CDR2 (germline): MNHEY, SMNVEV (reference sequence). The CDR3 here is CASSWSGTSYNEQFF. The CDR3 DNA sequence: TGTGCCAGCAGTTGGAGTGGGACCTCCTACAATGAGCAGTTCTTC.

The chain links TRBV12-3 or TRBV12-4 to TRBJ2-1; 7 nucleotides align to TRBD1. The CDR3 has 13 residues. V was pared by 0 bases and J by 12 bases, with 5 bases of the junction left unmatched. CDR3 nucleotide sequence: TGTGCCAGCAGTTTAGCAGGGGGCTCCGTGCAGTTCTTC. This translates into CASSLAGGSVQFF.

The rearrangement uses TRBV4-3 and TRBJ2-1, with D possibly TRBD1 on 6 matching bases. The length of the CDR3 is 12 residues. The germline CDR1 and CDR2 sequences are LGHNA and YSLEER. Deletions cut 4 bases from V and 7 bases from J, with 8 bases between. CDR3 nucleotides: TGCGCCAGCAGCCGGACAGCGAATGAGCAGTTCTTC. The encoded protein is CASSRTANEQFF.